This T cell receptor beta chain derives from a study of cytomegalovirus exposure and HLA in healthy donors. General observations from the study: Most TCR sequences were seen very rarely across donors, but some public TCRs occurred in many. Researchers counted 164 TCR beta chains as cytomegalovirus-associated. Researchers reported that a few CMV-associated chains were confirmed in vitro as CMV antigen-specific.

Remarks on this clone: The antigen is undetermined.

Profiled with immunoSEQ multiplex PCR; TCRdb holds only in-frame clones, not every one. The table lists 150,000 to 200,000 clones, 80% to 90% of them singletons. The receptor was derived from a woman in her 30s in good health and CMV-seropositive. Specimen: PBMCs.

CDR3 bases: TGTGCCAGCAGCGCCTCTCCGTCGTCTAGCACAGATACGCAGTATTTT. This codes for CASSASPSSSTDTQYF. The V and J genes are TRBV9 and TRBJ2-3, with D hard to call. The CDR3 runs 16 residues. V gave up 3 bases and J gave up 0 bases, with 14 bases separating them. Per germline, CDR1 SGDLS and CDR2 YYNGEE.